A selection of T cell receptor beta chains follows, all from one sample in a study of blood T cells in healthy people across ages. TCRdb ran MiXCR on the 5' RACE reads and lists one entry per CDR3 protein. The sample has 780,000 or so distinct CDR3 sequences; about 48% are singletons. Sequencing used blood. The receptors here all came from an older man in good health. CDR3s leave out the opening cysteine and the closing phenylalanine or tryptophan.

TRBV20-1,SARPRGENEQF
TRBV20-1,SARVAGRETIQY
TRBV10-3,AISSGGAGTGELF
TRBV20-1,GAGRWLADYEQY
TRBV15,ATSRTRNSYNEQF
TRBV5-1,ASSVWTSGRADTQY
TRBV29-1,SVAGANYGYT
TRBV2,ASSVGYEAF
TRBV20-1,SAKGQGSGKY
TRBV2,ASSSTGRVGEVEQY
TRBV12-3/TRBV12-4,ASSLLLALSSDTQY
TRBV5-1,ASSFENRGMNTEAF
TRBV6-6,ASSYYGGYNQPQH
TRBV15,ATSTAGAMNTEAF
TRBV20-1,SARAHRGREETQY
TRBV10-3,AISEFGGGYEQY
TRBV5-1,ASSSLGTGYEYEQY
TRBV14,ASSHRKLTNYGYT
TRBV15,ATSRDQDRQNQPQH
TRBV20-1,SGPGTSGRHEQF
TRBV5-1,ASSLGLFYEQY
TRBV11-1,ASSPGTGLPQETQY
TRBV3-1,ASSHLAGGADTQY
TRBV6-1,ASSDWAGWQF
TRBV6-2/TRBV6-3,ASSYSPGSGYNEQF
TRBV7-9,ASSSSLVTRRADTQY
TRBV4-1,ASSQGQTTNYGYT
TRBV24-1,ATSDLDRGTTYYT
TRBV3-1,ASRATSGRYNEQF
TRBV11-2,ASSLDGAGAGVLNEQF
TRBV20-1,SANKAGVGLETQY
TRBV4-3,ASSQDWDSSANEKLF
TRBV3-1,ASSQGLVGHRYAY
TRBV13,ASSIRQGHEKLF
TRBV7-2,ASSLIGPEQF
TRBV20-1,SARDLRQAGANVLT
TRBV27,ASSLPGTTMNEQY
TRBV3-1,ASSQASGRAPTYNEQF